This T cell receptor (beta chain) was observed in a study of beta chain features in type 1 diabetes. Looking at the study overall: Healthy donors and patients had similar age, gender and cell yields.

In regard to this clone: Antigen specificity is unknown.

Germline CDR1 SNHLY, CDR2 FYNNEI. The CDR3 is 13 residues long. V shed 5 bases and J shed 7 bases, with 12 bases lying between them. Isolated RNA was reverse transcribed in full, so expressed TCRB transcripts were sequenced. Clones were read by immunoSEQ multiplex PCR, and TCRdb kept only the in-frame ones, dropping some. The table lists 600,000 to 700,000 clones, roughly 12% of them singletons. Each sorted population was over 95% pure. Findings and caveats of the study: Diminished insertions and augmented deletions at VDJ junctions characterized type 1 diabetes patients. Across all four CD4+ subsets, people with type 1 diabetes showed modestly shorter TCRB CDR3s.

The chain recombines TRBV2 with TRBJ2-1, with D hard to call. Sequencing was performed on naive CD4+ T cells from blood. This receptor was taken from a man in his thirties or forties with type 1 diabetes. The CDR3 is CASSPLWGNEQFF. The CDR3 region has the DNA TGTGCCAGCAGTCCCTTATGGGGTAATGAGCAGTTCTTC.